The next 28 T cell receptor beta chains were all read from a single sample in a study of vaccination and CD4 T cells after COVID-19. The Oncomine TCR Beta short-read assay sequenced DNA from cultured CD4+ T cells. Using its own MiXCR run on the PCR reads, TCRdb lists one record per CDR3 protein. Of just over 14,000 distinct CDR3 sequences listed, 53% are singletons. Their specific antigens are unknown. Specified treatment: approximately 9-day PBMC culture with coronavirus spike peptide pools or control peptides (ViraFEST assay). The sample comprised CD4+ T cells from blood, cultured in vitro. Every receptor here comes from a human donor who had recovered from COVID-19.

This rearrangement joins TRBV7-8 to TRBJ2-3; tentative D call: TRBD1 (5 bases). The CDR3 loop spans 16 amino acids. The ends were cut back, 0 bases at V and 1 base at J, with 11 bases in the middle. CDR1 and CDR2 from the germline V gene are SGHVS and FQNEAQ. The CDR3 loop is CASSLANGARTDTQYF. DNA of the CDR3: TGTGCCAGCAGCTTAGCGAATGGGGCCCGCACAGATACGCAGTATTTT.

A few counts support this clonotype. The chain couples TRBV20-1 to TRBJ1-2; D is perhaps TRBD1 (5 bases). Germline V CDR1 and CDR2: DFQATT, SNEGSKA (reference sequence). The CDR3 length is 12 residues. V shed 8 bases and J shed 2 bases, with 12 bases lying between them. The CDR3 DNA sequence: TGCAGTATTATCGAGGGGAACTATGGCTACACCTTC. Residues: CSIIEGNYGYTF.

This rearrangement joins TRBV5-1 to TRBJ1-1; TRBD1 is a possible D gene (5 bases). Germline CDR1 is SGHRS and CDR2 is YFSETQ. The CDR3 is 12 residues long. V was pared by 2 bases and J by 5 bases, with 7 bases between. CDR3 coding DNA: TGCGCCAGCAGCTTCGGGGGAACTGAAGCTTTCTTT. This encodes CASSFGGTEAFF.

This clonotype came up a few times. The V call is TRBV28, the J call TRBJ2-5; D possibly corresponds to TRBD1 (5 bases). The germline gives CDR1 MDHEN, CDR2 SYDVKM. CDR3 length: 11 amino acids. Trimming shortened V by 6 bases and J by 3 bases, and 5 bases separated the two germline ends. The CDR3: CASRDKETQYF. Here the CDR3 DNA reads TGTGCCAGCAGGGACAAAGAGACCCAGTACTTC.

The gene calls are TRBV28 and TRBJ1-1; no definite D call. With 6 bases removed from V and 2 bases from J, the gap between germline ends came to 19 bases. This CDR3 contains 16 residues. The germline CDR1 and CDR2 sequences are MDHEN and SYDVKM. Written as DNA, the CDR3 is TGTGCCAGCAGCCCCCTCAGCGGGGATTCTAACACTGAAGCTTTCTTT. As protein: CASSPLSGDSNTEAFF.

The chain joins TRBV15 to TRBJ1-2; maybe TRBD1 (6 bases). Trimming cost V 0 bases and J 4 bases, with 18 bases left between them. The germline V gene has CDR1 LNHNV and CDR2 YYDKDF (reference sequence). CDR3 length: 17 amino acids. The CDR3 coding sequence is TGTGCCACCAGCAGAGATAGGGCAGGGGCGCGAGGCTATGGCTACACCTTC. Translated: CATSRDRAGARGYGYTF.

This clonotype was observed a few times. The V and J genes are TRBV20-1 and TRBJ1-2; D is undetermined. CDR1 is DFQATT, CDR2 SNEGSKA, per germline (reference sequence). The CDR3 has 13 amino acids. Trimming took off 2 bases at V and 2 bases at J, with 9 bases between the two ends. The CDR3, as DNA: TGCAGTGCTAGATCCCCAATAAACTATGGCTACACCTTC. Its protein is CSARSPINYGYTF.

Only a few counts were recorded for this clonotype. J is TRBJ1-6 and V is TRBV21-1. TRBV21-1 is a listed pseudogene. There are 11 residues in the CDR3. For the CDR3, the DNA is TGTGCCAGCAGCAAGAGGTCACCCCTCCACTTT. As protein: CASSKRSPLHF.

In its sample, this clonotype was seen a few times. V usage is TRBV10-3 and J usage is TRBJ2-3; D perhaps matches TRBD2 (6 bases). V lost 9 bases and J lost 3, with 16 bases in between. The CDR3 totals 14 residues. Germline loops: CDR1 ENHRY, CDR2 SYGVKD. The CDR3 loop is CAIRPEGSTDTQYF. The CDR3 nucleotides are TGTGCCATAAGGCCGGAGGGAAGTACAGATACGCAGTATTTT.

The rearrangement uses TRBV5-4 and TRBJ2-2; the D is unclear. Between the trimmed V and J ends, which lost 4 bases and 5 bases, there was a span of 15 bases. Germline CDR1 is SGHNT and CDR2 is YYREEE (reference sequence). CDR3 length: 15 residues. CDR3 in amino acids: CASSHSNAGTGELFF. The CDR3 region has the DNA TGTGCCAGCAGCCATTCAAATGCCGGAACCGGGGAGCTGTTTTTT.

This clonotype has more than one count but fewer than ten. The J gene is TRBJ2-2, the V gene TRBV20-1, with D hard to call. Germline V gives CDR1 DFQATT, CDR2 SNEGSKA (reference sequence). This CDR3 has 14 residues. The V end lost 3 bases, the J end lost 3 bases, and 11 bases lay between the germline ends. In DNA form, the CDR3 reads TGCAGTGCTAGTCCCCGTGAGGACACCGGGGAGCTGTTTTTT. Translating it yields CSASPREDTGELFF.

This clonotype was detected a few times. J is TRBJ1-5 and V is TRBV15; D is unclear. This CDR3 region has 13 residues. The germline V gene encodes CDR1 LNHNV and CDR2 YYDKDF (reference sequence). Deletions cut 1 base from V and 2 bases from J, with 3 bases between. CDR3 nucleotide sequence: TGTGCCACCAGCAGAGTCGGCAATCAGCCCCAGCATTTT. Its translation: CATSRVGNQPQHF.

Relative to its sample, this clonotype is medium-sized. The chain links TRBV20-1 to TRBJ1-2, with 7 bases aligning to TRBD1. J was trimmed by 8 bases and V by 3 bases; bases with no gene match: 30. This CDR3 has 20 residues. Germline values: CDR1 DFQATT, CDR2 SNEGSKA (reference sequence). CDR3 amino acids: CSASYPPKPETGMNTDGYTF. In nucleotides, the CDR3 is TGCAGTGCTAGTTACCCCCCGAAGCCAGAGACAGGGATGAATACGGACGGCTACACCTTC.

The rearrangement links TRBV20-1 to TRBJ1-4, with no clear D. Germline V gene lookup returns CDR1 DFQATT and CDR2 SNEGSKA (reference sequence). Trimming shortened V by 3 bases and J by 4 bases, and 15 bases separated the two germline ends. There are 15 residues in the CDR3. The CDR3 nucleotides are TGCAGTGCTAGGGCCACCGGGATACATAATGAAAAACTGTTTTTT. It translates to CSARATGIHNEKLFF.

J is TRBJ2-7 and V is TRBV19, with D possibly being TRBD2 (6 bases). The ends were cut back, 5 bases at V and 2 bases at J, with 19 bases in the middle. The CDR3 totals 16 residues. The germline V gene has CDR1 LNHDA and CDR2 SQIVND (reference sequence). CDR3 sequence (DNA): TGTGCCAGTAGTCCCGTTCGGGGGAAGAAGACCTACGAGCAGTACTTC. Translation gives CASSPVRGKKTYEQYF.

This clonotype was detected only a few times. V is TRBV6-1 and J is TRBJ2-7; D call uncertain. V lost 1 base and J lost 2, with 15 bases in between. CDR3 length equals 16 residues. Looked up from germline, CDR1 is MNHNS and CDR2 is SASEGT. The CDR3 region is CASSEVTRAPTYEQYF. The CDR3 nucleotides read TGTGCCAGCAGTGAAGTTACAAGGGCTCCTACCTACGAGCAGTACTTC.

This clonotype was counted between two and nine times. This chain links TRBV7-9 with TRBJ2-3; D call uncertain. The CDR3 runs to 11 residues. V lost 5 bases to trimming and J lost 6 bases, with 6 bases between them. CDR1 is SEHNR, CDR2 FQNEAQ, per germline (reference sequence). The CDR3 DNA reads TGTGCCAGCAGCCGTGCGGATACGCAGTATTTT. Translation gives CASSRADTQYF.

The V and J genes are TRBV12-3 or TRBV12-4 and TRBJ2-5; D not resolved. This CDR3 is 13 amino acids long. Trimming pared 2 bases from V and 2 bases from J, leaving 6 bases between. The DNA of the CDR3 is TGTGCCAGCAGTTTATGGCAGCAAGAGACCCAGTACTTC. As protein: CASSLWQQETQYF.

The V and J genes are TRBV7-2 and TRBJ2-1; a possible D gene is TRBD2 (5 bases). The germline V gene encodes CDR1 SGHTA and CDR2 FQGNSA. CDR3 length equals 16 residues. V shed 1 base and J shed 0 bases, with 10 bases lying between them. Here the CDR3 reads CASSLGRGSSYNEQFF. The CDR3 coding sequence is TGTGCCAGCAGCTTAGGTAGAGGGAGCTCCTACAATGAGCAGTTCTTC.

The chain uses TRBV20-1 and TRBJ1-5, with D possibly TRBD1 on 5 matching bases. CDR3 length: 12 residues. V dropped 6 bases and J dropped 4 bases, with 10 bases sitting between them. CDR1 and CDR2 (germline): DFQATT, SNEGSKA (reference sequence). Here the CDR3 reads CSATPGNQPQHF. The CDR3 nucleotides are TGCAGTGCCACGCCAGGGAATCAGCCCCAGCATTTT.

In this sample, this clonotype turned up a few times. The rearrangement links TRBV5-1 to TRBJ1-2, with D hard to call. V was trimmed by 6 bases and J by 8 bases, leaving 14 bases between them. The CDR3 consists of 12 residues. Germline lookup yields CDR1 SGHRS and CDR2 YFSETQ. CDR3 coding DNA: TGCGCCAGCAAATGGGATTTGGGAGGCTACACCTTC. This codes for CASKWDLGGYTF.

This clonotype appeared a single time. The chain employs TRBV29-1 and TRBJ1-3, with D maybe TRBD1 (5 bases). Trimming removed 4 bases from V and 4 bases from J, with 8 bases in between. This CDR3 has 12 amino acids. Looked up from germline, CDR1 is SQVTM and CDR2 is ANQGSEA. The CDR3 DNA reads TGCAGCGTTGTGGGGGGAGGAAACACCATATATTTT. Translated: CSVVGGGNTIYF.

J is TRBJ1-1 and V is TRBV27; D call uncertain. The germline V gene has CDR1 MNHEY and CDR2 SMNVEV (reference sequence). The CDR3 runs to 11 residues. V lost 7 bases, J lost 6 bases, and 9 bases lay in between. CDR3 nucleotide sequence: TGTGCCAGCATGCGAGGCTCTGAAGCTTTCTTT. It specifies CASMRGSEAFF.

In DNA, the CDR3 is TGTGCCAGCAGTGAATTCTTGTCCGCGGACGGAAACAATGAGCAGTTCTTC. Its translation is CASSEFLSADGNNEQFF. The chain recombines TRBV6-1 with TRBJ2-1, with unresolved D. V lost 2 bases, J lost 5 bases, and 19 bases lay in between. CDR3 length equals 17 residues. Per germline, CDR1 MNHNS and CDR2 SASEGT.

The chain has TRBV11-2 and TRBJ2-7; 14 bases match TRBD2. Germline V lookup: CDR1 SGHAT, CDR2 FQNNGV. V was clipped by 4 bases and J by 4 bases; unmatched bases: 6. This CDR3 comprises 16 residues. CDR3 amino acids: CASSSGGLAGDYEQYF. CDR3 DNA: TGTGCCAGCAGCTCGGGGGGACTAGCGGGGGATTACGAGCAGTACTTC.

Only a few counts were recorded for this clonotype. The genes are TRBV20-1 and TRBJ2-3, with 9 bases aligning to TRBD2. Germline trimming cut 0 bases from V and 5 bases from J; bases unmatched to any gene: 12. The CDR3 has 17 residues. Germline lookup yields CDR1 DFQATT and CDR2 SNEGSKA (reference sequence). The CDR3 DNA follows: TGCAGTGCTAGAGAGTTGGTGGTAGCGGGAGCGATAGATACGCAGTATTTT. Translated, it gives CSARELVVAGAIDTQYF.

This clonotype was found once. This rearrangement joins TRBV15 to TRBJ2-7; no firm D call. Trimming shortened V by 1 base and J by 2 bases, and 9 bases separated the two germline ends. The CDR3 consists of 14 residues. Germline V gene lookup returns CDR1 LNHNV and CDR2 YYDKDF (reference sequence). The CDR3, as DNA: TGTGCCACCAGCAGAGCCGACTTAACCTACGAGCAGTACTTC. Its protein product is CATSRADLTYEQYF.

This clonotype was recorded a few times. The rearrangement links TRBV5-4 to TRBJ1-2; D perhaps matches TRBD1 (5 bases). The CDR3 consists of 15 residues. Germline values: CDR1 SGHNT, CDR2 YYREEE (reference sequence). The V end lost 6 bases, the J end lost 2 bases, and 17 bases lay between the germline ends. For the CDR3, the DNA is TGTGCCAGCACCCTAGGAGGGACGATCAACTATGGCTACACCTTC. Translated, it gives CASTLGGTINYGYTF.